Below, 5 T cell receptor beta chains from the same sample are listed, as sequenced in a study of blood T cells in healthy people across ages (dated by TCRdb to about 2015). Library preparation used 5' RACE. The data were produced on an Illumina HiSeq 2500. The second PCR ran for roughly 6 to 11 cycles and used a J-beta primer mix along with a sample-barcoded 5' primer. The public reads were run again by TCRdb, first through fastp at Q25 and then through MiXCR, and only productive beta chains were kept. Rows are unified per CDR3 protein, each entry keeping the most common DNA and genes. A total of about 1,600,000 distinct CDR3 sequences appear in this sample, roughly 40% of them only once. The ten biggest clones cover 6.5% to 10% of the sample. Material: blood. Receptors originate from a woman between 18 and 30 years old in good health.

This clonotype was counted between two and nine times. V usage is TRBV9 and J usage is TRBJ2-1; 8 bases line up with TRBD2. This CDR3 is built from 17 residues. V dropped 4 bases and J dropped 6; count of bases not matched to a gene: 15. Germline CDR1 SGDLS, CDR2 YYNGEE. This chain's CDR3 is CASSFTATSALGNEQFF. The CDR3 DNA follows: TGTGCCAGCAGCTTCACCGCGACTAGCGCTCTGGGCAATGAGCAGTTCTTC.

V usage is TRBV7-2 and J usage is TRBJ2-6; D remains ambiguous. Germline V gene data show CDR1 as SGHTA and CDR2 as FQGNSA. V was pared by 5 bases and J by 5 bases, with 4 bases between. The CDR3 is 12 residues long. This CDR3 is CASSRRANVLTF. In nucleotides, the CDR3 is TGTGCCAGCAGCCGCCGGGCCAACGTCCTGACTTTC.

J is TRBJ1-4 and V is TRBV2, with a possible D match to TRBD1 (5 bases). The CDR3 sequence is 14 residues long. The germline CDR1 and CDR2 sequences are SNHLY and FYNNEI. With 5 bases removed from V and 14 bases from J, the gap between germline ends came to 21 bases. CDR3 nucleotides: TGTGCCAGCAGTAAAGGGGTGCTTGAGGAGTGGCTGTTTTTT. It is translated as CASSKGVLEEWLFF.

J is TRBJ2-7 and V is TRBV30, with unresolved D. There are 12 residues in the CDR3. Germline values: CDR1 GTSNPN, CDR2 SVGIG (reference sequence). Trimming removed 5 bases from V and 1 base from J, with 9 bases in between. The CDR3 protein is CAWAVSSYEQYF. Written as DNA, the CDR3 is TGTGCCTGGGCAGTAAGTTCCTACGAGCAGTACTTC.

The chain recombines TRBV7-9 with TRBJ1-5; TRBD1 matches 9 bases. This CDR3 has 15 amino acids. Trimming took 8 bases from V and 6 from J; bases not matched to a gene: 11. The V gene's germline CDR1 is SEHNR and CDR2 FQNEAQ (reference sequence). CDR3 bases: TGTGCCAGCGCGACGGGGGACAGGGCAGGTCAGCCCCAGCATTTT. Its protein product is CASATGDRAGQPQHF.